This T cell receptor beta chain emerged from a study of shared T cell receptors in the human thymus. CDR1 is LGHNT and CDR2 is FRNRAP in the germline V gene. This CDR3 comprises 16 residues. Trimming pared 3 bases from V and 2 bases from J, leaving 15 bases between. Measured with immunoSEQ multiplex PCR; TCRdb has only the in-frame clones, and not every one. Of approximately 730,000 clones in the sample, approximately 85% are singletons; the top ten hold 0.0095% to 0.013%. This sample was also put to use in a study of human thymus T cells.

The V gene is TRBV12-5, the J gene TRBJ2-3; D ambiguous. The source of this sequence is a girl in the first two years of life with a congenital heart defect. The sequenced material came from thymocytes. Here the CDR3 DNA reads TGTGCTAGTGGTTTAATAACCGAGTCTCACACAGATACGCAGTATTTT. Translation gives CASGLITESHTDTQYF.